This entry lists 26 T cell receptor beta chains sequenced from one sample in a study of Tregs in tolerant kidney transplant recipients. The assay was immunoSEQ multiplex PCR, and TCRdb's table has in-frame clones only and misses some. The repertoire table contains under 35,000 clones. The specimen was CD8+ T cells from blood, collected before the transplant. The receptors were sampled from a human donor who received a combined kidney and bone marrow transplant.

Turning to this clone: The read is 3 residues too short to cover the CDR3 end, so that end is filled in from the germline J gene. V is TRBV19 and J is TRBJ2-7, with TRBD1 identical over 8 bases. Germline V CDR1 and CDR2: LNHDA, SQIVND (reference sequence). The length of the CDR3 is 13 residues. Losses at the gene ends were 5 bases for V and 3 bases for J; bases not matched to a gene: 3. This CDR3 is CASSVGTGYEQYF. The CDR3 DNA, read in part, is TGTGCCAGTAGTGTCGGGACAGGCTACGAG. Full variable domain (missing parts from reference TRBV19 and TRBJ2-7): DGGITQSPKYLFRKEGQNVTLSCEQNLNHDAMYWYRQDPGQGLRLIYYSQIVNDFQKGDIAEGYSVSREKKESFPLTVTSAQKNPTAFYLCASSVGTGYEQYFGPGTRLTVT.

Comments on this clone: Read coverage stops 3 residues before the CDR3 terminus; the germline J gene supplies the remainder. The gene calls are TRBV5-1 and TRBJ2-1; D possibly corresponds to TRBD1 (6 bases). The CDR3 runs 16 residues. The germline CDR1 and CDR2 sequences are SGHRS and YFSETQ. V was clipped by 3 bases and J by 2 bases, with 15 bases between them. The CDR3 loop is CASSSAGTLPYNEQFF. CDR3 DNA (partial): TGCGCCAGCAGCTCCGCCGGGACACTCCCCTACAATGAG.

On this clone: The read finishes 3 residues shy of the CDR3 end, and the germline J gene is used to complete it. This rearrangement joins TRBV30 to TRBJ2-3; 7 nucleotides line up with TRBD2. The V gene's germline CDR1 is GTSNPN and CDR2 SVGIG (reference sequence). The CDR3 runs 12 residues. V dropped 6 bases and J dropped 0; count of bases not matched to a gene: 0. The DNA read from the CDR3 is TGTGCCTGTAGCGGGAGCACAGATACG. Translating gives CACSGSTDT. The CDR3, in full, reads CACSGSTDTQYF.

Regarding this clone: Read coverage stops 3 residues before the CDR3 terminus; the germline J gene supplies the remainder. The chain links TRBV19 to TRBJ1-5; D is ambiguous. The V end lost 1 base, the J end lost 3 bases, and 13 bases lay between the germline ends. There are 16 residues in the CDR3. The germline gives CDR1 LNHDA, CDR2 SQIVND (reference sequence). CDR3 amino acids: CASSIALGVNNQPQHF. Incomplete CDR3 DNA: TGTGCCAGTAGTATAGCCCTCGGGGTGAACAATCAGCCC.

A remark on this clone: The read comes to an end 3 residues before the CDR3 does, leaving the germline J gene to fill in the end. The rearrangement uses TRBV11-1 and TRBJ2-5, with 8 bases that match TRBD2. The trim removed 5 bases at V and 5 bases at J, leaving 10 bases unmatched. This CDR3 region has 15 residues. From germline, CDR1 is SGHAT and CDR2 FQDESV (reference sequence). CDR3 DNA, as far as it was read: TGTGCCAGCAGCGGTGAGCGGGAGAACGGGGAGACC. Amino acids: CASSGERENGET. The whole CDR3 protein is CASSGERENGETQYF.

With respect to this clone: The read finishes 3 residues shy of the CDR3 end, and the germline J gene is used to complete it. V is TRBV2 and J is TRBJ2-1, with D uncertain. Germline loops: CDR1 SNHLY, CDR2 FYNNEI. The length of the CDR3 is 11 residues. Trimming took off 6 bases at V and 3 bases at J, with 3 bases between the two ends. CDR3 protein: CASRYYNEQFF. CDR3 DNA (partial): TGTGCCAGCAGGTACTACAATGAG.

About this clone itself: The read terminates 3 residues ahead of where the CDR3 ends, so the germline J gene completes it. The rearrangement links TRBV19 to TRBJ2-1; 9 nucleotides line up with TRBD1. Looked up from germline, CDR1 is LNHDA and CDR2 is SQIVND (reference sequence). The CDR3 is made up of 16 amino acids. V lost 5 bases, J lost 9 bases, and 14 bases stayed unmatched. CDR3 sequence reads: CASSPNTGTGSGEQFF. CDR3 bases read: TGTGCCAGTAGTCCGAACACCGGGACAGGGAGCGGTGAG.

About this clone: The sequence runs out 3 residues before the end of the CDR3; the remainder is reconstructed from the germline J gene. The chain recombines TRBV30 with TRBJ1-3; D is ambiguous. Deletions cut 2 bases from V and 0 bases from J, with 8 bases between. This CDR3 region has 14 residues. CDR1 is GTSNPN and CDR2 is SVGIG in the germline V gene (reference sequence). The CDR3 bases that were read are TGTGCCTGGAGTTCCCGTTACTCTGGAAACACC. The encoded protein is CAWSSRYSGNT. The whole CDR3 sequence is CAWSSRYSGNTIYF.

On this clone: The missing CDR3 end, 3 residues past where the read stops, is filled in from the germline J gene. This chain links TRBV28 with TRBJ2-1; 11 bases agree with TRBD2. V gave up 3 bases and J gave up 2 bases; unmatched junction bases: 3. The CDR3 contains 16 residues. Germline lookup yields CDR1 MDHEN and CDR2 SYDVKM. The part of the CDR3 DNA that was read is TGTGCCAGCAGTTTCGGGACTAGCGGTCCCTACAATGAG. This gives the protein CASSFGTSGPYNE. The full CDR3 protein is CASSFGTSGPYNEQFF.

CDR3 DNA (partial): TGTGCCAGTAGGCCCGGGACAGGGGAAGGGGGGGTGAACACTGAA. Amino acids: CASRPGTGEGGVNTE. The full CDR3 reads CASRPGTGEGGVNTEAFF. V is TRBV19 and J is TRBJ1-1; 10 positions agree with TRBD1. The read finishes 3 residues shy of the CDR3 end, and the germline J gene is used to complete it. J gave up 0 bases and V 6 bases, and 13 bases lay outside the gene matches. Germline CDR1 and CDR2: LNHDA and SQIVND (reference sequence). The CDR3 loop spans 18 amino acids.

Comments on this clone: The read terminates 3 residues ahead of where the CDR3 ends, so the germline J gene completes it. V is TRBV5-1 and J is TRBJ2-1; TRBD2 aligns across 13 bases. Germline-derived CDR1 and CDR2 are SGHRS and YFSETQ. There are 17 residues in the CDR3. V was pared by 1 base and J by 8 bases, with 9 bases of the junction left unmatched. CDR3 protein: CASSLWTSGSMGDEQFF. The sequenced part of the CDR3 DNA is TGCGCCAGCAGCTTGTGGACTAGCGGGAGTATGGGCGATGAG.

The sequenced part of the CDR3 DNA is TGTGCCAGCAGCTTAGCGACGACAGTGGAGACC. This encodes CASSLATTVET. The whole CDR3 protein reads CASSLATTVETQYF. The chain combines TRBV7-9 with TRBJ2-5, with D possibly TRBD1 on 5 matching bases. Read coverage stops 3 residues before the CDR3 terminus; the germline J gene supplies the remainder. This CDR3 spans 14 amino acids. V shed 0 bases and J shed 5 bases, with 10 bases lying between them. Per the germline V gene, CDR1 is SEHNR and CDR2 is FQNEAQ (reference sequence).

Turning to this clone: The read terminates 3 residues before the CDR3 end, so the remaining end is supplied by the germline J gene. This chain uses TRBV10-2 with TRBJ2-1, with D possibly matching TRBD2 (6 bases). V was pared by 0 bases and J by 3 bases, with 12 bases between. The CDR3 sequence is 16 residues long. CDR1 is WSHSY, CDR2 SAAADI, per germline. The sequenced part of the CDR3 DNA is TGCGCCAGCAGTGAGTCGGGCTGGGGGGACTACAATGAG. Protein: CASSESGWGDYNE. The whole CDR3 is CASSESGWGDYNEQFF.

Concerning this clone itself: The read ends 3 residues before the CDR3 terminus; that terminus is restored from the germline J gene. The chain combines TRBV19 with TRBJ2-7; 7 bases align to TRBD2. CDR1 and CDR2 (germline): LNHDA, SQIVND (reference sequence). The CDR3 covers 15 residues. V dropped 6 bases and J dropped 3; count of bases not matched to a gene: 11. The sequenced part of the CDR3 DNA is TGTGCCAGTAGCATCTTTCGCGGGAGAATCTACGAG. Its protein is CASSIFRGRIYE. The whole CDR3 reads CASSIFRGRIYEQYF.

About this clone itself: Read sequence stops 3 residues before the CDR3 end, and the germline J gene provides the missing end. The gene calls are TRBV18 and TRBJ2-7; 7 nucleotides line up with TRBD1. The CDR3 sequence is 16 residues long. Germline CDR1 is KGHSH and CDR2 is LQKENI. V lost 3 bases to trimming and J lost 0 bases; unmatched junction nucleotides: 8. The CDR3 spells CASSPGSPGGSYEQYF. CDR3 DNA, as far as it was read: TGTGCCAGCTCACCGGGTTCACCAGGGGGCTCCTACGAG.

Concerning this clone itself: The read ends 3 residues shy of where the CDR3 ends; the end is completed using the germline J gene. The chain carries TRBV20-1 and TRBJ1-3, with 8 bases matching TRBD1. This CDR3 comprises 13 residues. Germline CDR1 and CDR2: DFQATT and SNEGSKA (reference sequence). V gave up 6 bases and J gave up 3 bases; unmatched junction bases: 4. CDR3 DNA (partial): TGCAGTGCCCTCGGACAGGGTGGAAACACC. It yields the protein CSALGQGGNT. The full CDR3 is CSALGQGGNTIYF.

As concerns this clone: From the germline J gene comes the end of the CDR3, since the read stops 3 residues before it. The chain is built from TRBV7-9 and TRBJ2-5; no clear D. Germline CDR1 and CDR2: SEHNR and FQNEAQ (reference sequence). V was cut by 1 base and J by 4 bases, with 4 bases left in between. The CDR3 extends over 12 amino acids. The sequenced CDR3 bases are TGTGCCAGCAGCTTAGGGGCAGAGACC. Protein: CASSLGAET. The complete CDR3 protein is CASSLGAETQYF.

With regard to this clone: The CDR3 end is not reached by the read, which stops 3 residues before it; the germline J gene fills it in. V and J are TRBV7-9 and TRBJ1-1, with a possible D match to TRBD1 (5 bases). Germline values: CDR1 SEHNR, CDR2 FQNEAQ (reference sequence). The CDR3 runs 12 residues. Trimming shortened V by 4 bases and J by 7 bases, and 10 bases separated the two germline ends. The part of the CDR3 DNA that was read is TGTGCCAGCAGCTCCCGGGGGTTTGAA. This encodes CASSSRGFE. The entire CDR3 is CASSSRGFEAFF. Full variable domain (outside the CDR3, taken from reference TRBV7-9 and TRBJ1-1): DTGVSQNPRHKITKRGQNVTFRCDPISEHNRLYWYRQTLGQGPEFLTYFQNEAQLEKSRLLSDRFSAERPKGSFSTLEIQRTEQGDSAMYLCASSSRGFEAFFGQGTRLTVV.

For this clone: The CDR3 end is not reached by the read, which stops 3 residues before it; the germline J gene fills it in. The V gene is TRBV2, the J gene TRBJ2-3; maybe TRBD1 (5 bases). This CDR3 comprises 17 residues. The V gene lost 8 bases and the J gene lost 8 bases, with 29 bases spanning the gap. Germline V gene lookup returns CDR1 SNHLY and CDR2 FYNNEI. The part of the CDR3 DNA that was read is TGTGCCAGCTATGACCCAGGGTTCACCGGTATTCTGGGTACG. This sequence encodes CASYDPGFTGILGT. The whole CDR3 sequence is CASYDPGFTGILGTQYF.

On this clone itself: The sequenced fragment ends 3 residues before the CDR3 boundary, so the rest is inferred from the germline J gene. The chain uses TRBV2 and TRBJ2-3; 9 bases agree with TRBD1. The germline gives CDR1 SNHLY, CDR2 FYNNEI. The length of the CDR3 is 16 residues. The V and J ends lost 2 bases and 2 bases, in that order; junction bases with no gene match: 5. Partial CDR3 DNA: TGTGCCAGCAGTGAAACCGGGACAGGGTTCACAGATACG. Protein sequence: CASSETGTGFTDT. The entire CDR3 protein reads CASSETGTGFTDTQYF.

The CDR3: CASALSGSHRADTQYF. The sequenced part of the CDR3 DNA is TGCGCCAGCGCGCTTAGCGGGAGTCACCGCGCAGATACG. This chain links TRBV4-1 with TRBJ2-3; TRBD2 matches 9 bases. The read finishes 3 residues shy of the CDR3 end, and the germline J gene is used to complete it. The length of the CDR3 is 16 residues. V shed 8 bases and J 4 bases; nucleotides not matched to a gene: 13. Germline CDR1 is MGHRA and CDR2 is YSYEKL.

Incomplete CDR3 DNA: TGTGCCAGCAGGGGACAAGGGCTCCAGCCC. It yields the protein CASRGQGLQP. The entire CDR3 reads CASRGQGLQPQHF. This sequence joins TRBV27 and TRBJ1-5, with a tentative D call TRBD1 (6 bases). The read is 3 residues too short to cover the CDR3 end, so that end is filled in from the germline J gene. The CDR3 is 13 amino acids. Trimming removed 6 bases from V and 7 bases from J, with 13 bases in between. Germline V gene data show CDR1 as MNHEY and CDR2 as SMNVEV (reference sequence).

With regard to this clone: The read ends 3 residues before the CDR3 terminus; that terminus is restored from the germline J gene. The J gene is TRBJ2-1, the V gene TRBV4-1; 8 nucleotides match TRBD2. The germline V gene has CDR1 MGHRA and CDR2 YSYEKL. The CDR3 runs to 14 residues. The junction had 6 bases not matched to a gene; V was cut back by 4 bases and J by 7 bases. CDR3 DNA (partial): TGCGCCAGCAGCCTCCCGGGGGGGACAAATGAG. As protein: CASSLPGGTNE. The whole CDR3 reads CASSLPGGTNEQFF.

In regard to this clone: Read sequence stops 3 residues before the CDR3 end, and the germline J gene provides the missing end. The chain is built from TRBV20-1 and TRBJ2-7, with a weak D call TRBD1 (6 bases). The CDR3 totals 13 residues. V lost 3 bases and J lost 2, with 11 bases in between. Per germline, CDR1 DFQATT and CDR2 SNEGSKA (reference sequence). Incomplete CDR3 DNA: TGCAGTGCTAGTAAACGGGACACCTACGAG. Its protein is CSASKRDTYE. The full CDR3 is CSASKRDTYEQYF.

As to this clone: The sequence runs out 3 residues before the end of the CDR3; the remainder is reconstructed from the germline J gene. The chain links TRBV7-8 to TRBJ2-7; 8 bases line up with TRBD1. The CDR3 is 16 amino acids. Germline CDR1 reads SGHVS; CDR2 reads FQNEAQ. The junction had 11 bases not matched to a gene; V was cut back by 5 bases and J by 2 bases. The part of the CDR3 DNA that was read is TGTGCCAGCAGCCCGACAGGGGCATTCTCCCCCTACGAG. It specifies CASSPTGAFSPYE. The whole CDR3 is CASSPTGAFSPYEQYF.

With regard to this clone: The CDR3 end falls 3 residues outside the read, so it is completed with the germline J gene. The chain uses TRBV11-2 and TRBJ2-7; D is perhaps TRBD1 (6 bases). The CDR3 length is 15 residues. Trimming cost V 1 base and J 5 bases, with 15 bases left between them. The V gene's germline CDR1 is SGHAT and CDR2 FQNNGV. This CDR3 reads CASSLGTGTLDEQYF. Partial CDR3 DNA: TGTGCCAGCAGCTTAGGCACCGGGACACTGGACGAG.